These 20 T cell receptor beta chains came from one sample sequenced in a study of cytomegalovirus exposure and HLA in healthy donors (dated by TCRdb to 2017 to 2019). The library was prepared using the immunoSEQ multiplex PCR assay. For the multiplex PCR, a mixture combining 60 forward primers for TCR Vbeta segments and 13 reverse primers for TCR Jbeta segments was used. TCRdb's version of the immuneACCESS table is confined to in-frame rearrangements and falls short of the full clone set. An unresolved V gene accounts for under half of the shortfall where checked; the remainder is of unknown origin. This sample is represented by some 110,000 clones; about 13% of them were singletons. Of the sample, about a sixth is held by the ten largest clones. Sequencing used PBMCs. All receptors derive from a man aged 35 to 55 in good health and CMV-seropositive.

This sequence joins TRBV7-8 and TRBJ1-4, with 8 positions matching TRBD1. The CDR3 is 16 amino acids. V shed 5 bases and J 2 bases; nucleotides not matched to a gene: 7. From germline, CDR1 is SGHVS and CDR2 FQNEAQ. This CDR3 reads CASSIRQGRTNEKLFF. CDR3 in DNA: TGTGCCAGCAGCATCCGACAGGGGAGGACTAATGAAAAACTGTTTTTT.

The table lists this clone with a few counts. This chain links TRBV6-4 with TRBJ2-1; 10 nucleotides match TRBD2. The CDR3 has 15 amino acids. CDR1 is MRHNA, CDR2 SNTAGT, per germline. J gave up 10 bases and V 4 bases, and 10 bases lay outside the gene matches. The CDR3 DNA reads as TGTGCCAGCAGTGTAGGGCTAGCGGGAGTCAGGGAGCAGTTCTTC. Protein: CASSVGLAGVREQFF.

This clone came up a few times. The chain is built from TRBV30 and TRBJ2-7; 7 nucleotides align to TRBD1. The CDR3 totals 15 residues. Looked up from germline, CDR1 is GTSNPN and CDR2 is SVGIG (reference sequence). The V gene end was trimmed by 0 bases and the J gene end by 0 bases; junction bases not matched to a gene: 5. The CDR3: CAWSVIDRASYEQYF. The CDR3 nucleotides are TGTGCCTGGAGTGTCATCGACAGGGCCTCCTACGAGCAGTACTTC.

Only a few counts were recorded for this clone. This sequence joins TRBV7-8 and TRBJ2-5; D might be TRBD2 (5 bases). Germline assignment: CDR1 SGHVS and CDR2 FQNEAQ. This CDR3 is built from 19 residues. V lost 1 base to trimming and J lost 1 base, with 22 bases between them. CDR3 sequence: CASSLVAGLRGRGQETQYF. The CDR3 DNA is TGTGCCAGCAGCTTAGTGGCAGGTCTTAGAGGACGGGGCCAAGAGACCCAGTACTTC.

This clone was seen only a few times. The chain uses TRBV28 and TRBJ1-2, with TRBD1 identical over 9 bases. With 6 bases clipped from V and 3 bases from J, the junction kept 8 bases outside the gene matches. Germline V gene sequence: CDR1 MDHEN, CDR2 SYDVKM. The CDR3 is 15 residues long. The CDR3 region has the DNA TGTGCCAGCAGCACCTTAACAGGGGGCGACTATGGCTACACCTTC. Its protein product is CASSTLTGGDYGYTF.

The sample holds a few counts of this clone. The rearrangement joins TRBV5-1 to TRBJ2-7; the match to TRBD1 covers 9 bases. The CDR3 is 16 amino acids. V was pared by 4 bases and J by 3 bases, with 11 bases of the junction left unmatched. Germline V gene sequence: CDR1 SGHRS, CDR2 YFSETQ. CDR3: CASSPDTGTGFYEQYF. The CDR3 DNA is TGCGCCAGCAGCCCAGATACCGGGACAGGGTTCTACGAGCAGTACTTC.

The chain is built from TRBV7-9 and TRBJ2-1; D is ambiguous. In germline, CDR1 is SEHNR, CDR2 FQNEAQ (reference sequence). The CDR3 is made up of 14 amino acids. V lost 1 base and J lost 4, with 8 bases in between. The CDR3 loop reads CASSLVTAYNEQFF. The CDR3 coding sequence is TGTGCCAGCAGCTTAGTAACAGCATACAATGAGCAGTTCTTC. Based on the CDR3 plus reference TRBV7-9 and TRBJ2-1, the full variable domain is DTGVSQNPRHKITKRGQNVTFRCDPISEHNRLYWYRQTLGQGPEFLTYFQNEAQLEKSRLLSDRFSAERPKGSFSTLEIQRTEQGDSAMYLCASSLVTAYNEQFFGPGTRLTVL.

This clone was detected only a few times. The chain joins TRBV29-1 to TRBJ2-7; 7 bases agree with TRBD1. J lost 3 bases, V lost 4 bases, and 6 bases had no gene match. From germline, CDR1 is SQVTM and CDR2 ANQGSEA. This CDR3 has 13 residues. The CDR3 DNA reads TGCAGCGTTGCCAGGGACAGCCTCTACGAGCAGTACTTC. Translation: CSVARDSLYEQYF.

The V and J genes are TRBV4-1 and TRBJ1-1; possibly TRBD1 for D (5 bases). The germline V gene has CDR1 MGHRA and CDR2 YSYEKL. V was pared by 5 bases and J by 2 bases, with 21 bases between. CDR3 length: 17 amino acids. CDR3 DNA sequence: TGCGCCAGCAGCGCCCGCCGCCTGACAGATCCTAACACTGAAGCTTTCTTT. It specifies CASSARRLTDPNTEAFF.

J is TRBJ2-7 and V is TRBV29-1; 11 bases fit TRBD2. This CDR3 has 14 amino acids. CDR1 SQVTM and CDR2 ANQGSEA come from the germline V gene. V lost 7 bases to trimming and J lost 2 bases; unmatched junction nucleotides: 7. Here the CDR3 DNA reads TGCAGCGCCGTTACTAGCGGGAGTACCTACGAGCAGTACTTC. It specifies CSAVTSGSTYEQYF.

The rearrangement links TRBV6-1 to TRBJ2-1, with TRBD1 as a possible D gene (6 bases). Germline loops: CDR1 MNHNS, CDR2 SASEGT. Trimming stripped 2 bases from V and 8 bases from J, with 13 bases between. CDR3 length: 14 amino acids. CDR3 in DNA: TGTGCCAGCAGTGAATCCCAACAGGGCTATGAGCAGTTCTTC. Translated, it gives CASSESQQGYEQFF.

The chain employs TRBV5-1 and TRBJ1-2, with 7 nucleotides matching TRBD1. Germline V gene sequence: CDR1 SGHRS, CDR2 YFSETQ. V lost 3 bases and J lost 6; bases outside the gene matches: 11. The CDR3 consists of 15 residues. CDR3 DNA: TGCGCCAGCAGCTGGGGGGACAGTTATGGGAATGGCTACACCTTC. Its translation is CASSWGDSYGNGYTF.

There are a few counts of this clone. V gene TRBV7-2 combines with J gene TRBJ1-2; 8 bases align to TRBD1. CDR1 is SGHTA, CDR2 FQGNSA, per germline. The V and J ends lost 5 bases and 7 bases, in that order; junction bases with no gene match: 6. This CDR3 is 13 amino acids long. CDR3 residues: CASSLQGALGYTF. CDR3 DNA sequence: TGTGCCAGCAGCCTTCAGGGGGCTCTTGGCTACACCTTC.

This clone has only a few counts. The rearrangement links TRBV28 to TRBJ2-2, with 13 bases identical to TRBD2. This CDR3 spans 15 amino acids. The germline gives CDR1 MDHEN, CDR2 SYDVKM. J lost 7 bases, V lost 5 bases, and 4 bases had no gene match. In DNA, the CDR3 is TGTGCCAGCAGTACGGGGACTAGCGGGGTCGGGGAGCTGTTTTTT. This encodes CASSTGTSGVGELFF.

This clone has more than one count but fewer than ten. This chain links TRBV30 with TRBJ1-5, with a weak D call TRBD1 (5 bases). Germline V gene lookup returns CDR1 GTSNPN and CDR2 SVGIG (reference sequence). The CDR3 consists of 16 residues. V lost 3 bases and J 2 bases, leaving 17 bases between the germline ends. CDR3 DNA sequence: TGTGCCTGGAGGATCTCCGGGGGTGGCGGCAATCAGCCCCAGCATTTT. Amino acids: CAWRISGGGGNQPQHF.

The chain is built from TRBV5-4 and TRBJ1-2; a weak D match, TRBD1 (5 bases). The CDR3 loop spans 13 amino acids. V shed 2 bases and J shed 6 bases, with 11 bases lying between them. Looked up from germline, CDR1 is SGHNT and CDR2 is YYREEE (reference sequence). The CDR3 loop reads CASSFQGVHGYTF. The CDR3 nucleotides read TGTGCCAGCAGCTTCCAGGGTGTCCATGGCTACACCTTC.

The rearrangement links TRBV11-3 to TRBJ2-7, with 11 bases identical to TRBD1. The CDR3 has 13 residues. V gave up 5 bases and J gave up 6 bases; unmatched junction bases: 3. Germline V gene data show CDR1 as SGHNT and CDR2 as YENEEA. CDR3 nucleotide sequence: TGTGCCAGCAGCAAGGGACAGGGGGGCGAGCAGTACTTC. Its translation: CASSKGQGGEQYF.

This clone was seen only a few times. The J gene is TRBJ2-1, the V gene TRBV14, with 9 bases lining up with TRBD2. CDR1 SGHDN and CDR2 FVKESK come from the germline V gene. The CDR3 has 16 residues. Trimming at V came to 4 bases and at J to 7 bases, leaving 11 bases not matched to a gene. This CDR3 is CASSRRLAAFVNEQFF. The CDR3 DNA sequence: TGTGCCAGCAGCCGCCGACTAGCGGCCTTCGTGAATGAGCAGTTCTTC. The variable domain in full, with the rest retrieved from reference TRBV14 and TRBJ2-1, is EAGVTQFPSHSVIEKGQTVTLRCDPISGHDNLYWYRRVMGKEIKFLLHFVKESKQDESGMPNNRFLAERTGGTYSTLKVQPAELEDSGVYFCASSRRLAAFVNEQFFGPGTRLTVL.

The genes are TRBV21-1 and TRBJ2-5; the DNA was not compared with TRBD2, the D call given in the table. TRBV21-1 constitutes a pseudogene. The CDR3 runs to 19 residues. The CDR3 region is CASSGLGLAGGPGQETQYF. The CDR3 bases are TGTGCCAGCAGCGGTTTGGGGCTAGCGGGAGGGCCGGGTCAAGAGACCCAGTACTTC.

V and J are TRBV10-3 and TRBJ2-7, with D possibly being TRBD2 (5 bases). Deletions cut 2 bases from V and 6 bases from J, with 8 bases between. Germline CDR1 is ENHRY and CDR2 is SYGVKD. The CDR3 has 12 amino acids. CDR3 protein: CAISETSVEQYF. The CDR3 DNA reads TGTGCCATCAGTGAGACTAGTGTCGAGCAGTACTTC.